The 13 T cell receptor beta chains below all came from one sample that was sequenced in a study of blood T cell repertoires in COVID-19. The assay was immunoSEQ multiplex PCR, and TCRdb's table has in-frame clones only and misses some. The data show fewer than 300,000 clones, approximately 80% seen once. Material: PBMCs or T cells enriched from blood (not recorded which). These TCRs come from a man aged 40-49 years who had been exposed to COVID-19.

The V call is TRBV19, the J call TRBJ1-2, with TRBD1 identical over 9 bases. Germline V gene data show CDR1 as LNHDA and CDR2 as SQIVND (reference sequence). The CDR3 has 15 residues. The V and J ends lost 5 bases and 4 bases, in that order; junction bases with no gene match: 8. The CDR3 bases are TGTGCCAGTAGTCTCCGGGACAGGGAAAGCTATGGCTACACCTTC. Its translation is CASSLRDRESYGYTF.

The V gene is TRBV5-6, the J gene TRBJ1-6; tentatively, D is TRBD1 (6 bases). Germline V gene lookup returns CDR1 SGHDT and CDR2 YYEEEE. V lost 4 bases, J lost 4 bases, and 21 bases lay in between. The CDR3 has 18 amino acids. The CDR3 DNA sequence: TGTGCCAGCAGCCGAACAACAGGGATTTTAGTGTATAATTCACCCCTCCACTTT. This gives the protein CASSRTTGILVYNSPLHF. Full variable domain (remainder filled in from reference TRBV5-6 and TRBJ1-6): DAGVTQSPTHLIKTRGQQVTLRCSPKSGHDTVSWYQQALGQGPQFIFQYYEEEERQRGNFPDRFSGHQFPNYSSELNVNALLLGDSALYLCASSRTTGILVYNSPLHFGNGTRLTVT.

The chain is built from TRBV6-5 and TRBJ2-1; D perhaps matches TRBD1 (5 bases). Per germline, CDR1 MNHEY and CDR2 SVGAGI. This CDR3 is built from 16 residues. Trimming left V 2 bases short and J 2 bases short, with 13 bases between. The CDR3: CASSYPGREPYNEQFF. CDR3 in DNA: TGTGCCAGCAGTTACCCGGGCAGGGAACCCTACAATGAGCAGTTCTTC.

This chain connects TRBV2 to TRBJ2-1; 7 positions agree with TRBD2. V shed 10 bases, J shed 2 bases, and the junction held 14 bases outside the gene matches. This CDR3 contains 16 residues. CDR1 is SNHLY, CDR2 FYNNEI, per germline. CDR3 sequence (DNA): TGTGCCATTCCTTTAGGGCAGCTAGCGGCCTACAATGAGCAGTTCTTC. Its translation: CAIPLGQLAAYNEQFF.

The chain links TRBV10-1 to TRBJ2-2; 12 positions agree with TRBD2. The CDR3 consists of 14 residues. From germline, CDR1 is WNHNN and CDR2 SYGVQD (reference sequence). V was clipped by 8 bases and J by 13 bases; unmatched bases: 11. The CDR3 DNA reads as TGCGCCAGCCGGGGGCAACTAGCGGGAGGTCGGCTGTTTTTT. Its translation: CASRGQLAGGRLFF.

The chain has TRBV10-2 and TRBJ1-1; D gene ambiguous. The CDR3 spans 14 residues. V gave up 6 bases and J gave up 4 bases, with 15 bases separating them. CDR1 is WSHSY and CDR2 is SAAADI in the germline V gene. The CDR3, as DNA: TGCGCCAGCAGCGGCGACATGCCAAGCACTGAAGCTTTCTTT. Protein product: CASSGDMPSTEAFF.

The chain employs TRBV18 and TRBJ2-7; D unresolved. Trimming removed 6 bases at V and 5 bases at J, with 17 bases between. The CDR3 is 14 amino acids. Germline V lookup: CDR1 KGHSH, CDR2 LQKENI. The CDR3 DNA is TGTGCCAGCTCCCCCAAGCGCGAGTCCCACGAGCAGTACTTC. Protein: CASSPKRESHEQYF.

V is TRBV3-1 (or the pseudogene TRBV3-2) and J is TRBJ2-7; D may be TRBD1 (6 bases). The CDR3 length is 13 residues. Germline assignment: CDR1 LGHDT and CDR2 YNNKEL (reference sequence). Trimming pared 0 bases from V and 6 bases from J, leaving 9 bases between. DNA of the CDR3: TGTGCCAGCAGCCAAGACTCCAGGGGCGAGCAGTACTTC. Amino acid sequence: CASSQDSRGEQYF.

The V and J genes are TRBV19 and TRBJ1-1, with D possibly matching TRBD1 (5 bases). This CDR3 has 14 amino acids. Trimming stripped 3 bases from V and 11 bases from J, with 19 bases between. Germline V lookup: CDR1 LNHDA, CDR2 SQIVND (reference sequence). CDR3 loop: CASSIGDSKNGAFF. The DNA of the CDR3 is TGTGCCAGTAGTATCGGGGACTCAAAAAATGGGGCTTTCTTT. Full variable domain (missing parts from reference TRBV19 and TRBJ1-1): DGGITQSPKYLFRKEGQNVTLSCEQNLNHDAMYWYRQDPGQGLRLIYYSQIVNDFQKGDIAEGYSVSREKKESFPLTVTSAQKNPTAFYLCASSIGDSKNGAFFGQGTRLTVV.

This clone was counted a few times. This rearrangement joins TRBV4-1 to TRBJ2-2; D possibly corresponds to TRBD2 (6 bases). Germline assignment: CDR1 MGHRA and CDR2 YSYEKL. V dropped 4 bases and J dropped 3 bases, with 21 bases sitting between them. The CDR3 is 18 residues long. The CDR3 nucleotides read TGCGCCAGCAGCCCCCCCGAGGTCCGGGAGCGTCACACCGGGGAGCTGTTTTTT. Amino acid sequence: CASSPPEVRERHTGELFF.

The CDR3 loop reads CASRRNRAKDTQYF. DNA for the CDR3: TGTGCCAGCAGGCGAAACAGGGCAAAAGATACGCAGTATTTT. The rearrangement links TRBV6-5 to TRBJ2-3; tentatively, D is TRBD1 (6 bases). The CDR3 is 14 amino acids. V dropped 6 bases and J dropped 5 bases, with 15 bases sitting between them. CDR1 is MNHEY and CDR2 is SVGAGI in the germline V gene.

This rearrangement joins TRBV28 to TRBJ2-1; 10 bases agree with TRBD2. The CDR3 is 16 amino acids. CDR1 is MDHEN, CDR2 SYDVKM, per germline. Germline trimming cut 8 bases from V and 5 bases from J; bases unmatched to any gene: 12. The CDR3 sequence: CASPPSGSGGNNEQFF. DNA of the CDR3: TGTGCCAGCCCCCCTAGCGGGAGTGGGGGAAACAATGAGCAGTTCTTC.

The chain employs TRBV19 and TRBJ2-3; 10 positions agree with TRBD2. The CDR3 loop spans 16 amino acids. V trimming: 4 bases; J trimming: 5 bases; junction bases outside the gene matches: 9. Looked up from germline, CDR1 is LNHDA and CDR2 is SQIVND (reference sequence). This chain's CDR3 is CASSTSAGGPLDTQYF. CDR3 in DNA: TGTGCCAGTAGTACCTCAGCGGGAGGGCCCCTAGATACGCAGTATTTT.